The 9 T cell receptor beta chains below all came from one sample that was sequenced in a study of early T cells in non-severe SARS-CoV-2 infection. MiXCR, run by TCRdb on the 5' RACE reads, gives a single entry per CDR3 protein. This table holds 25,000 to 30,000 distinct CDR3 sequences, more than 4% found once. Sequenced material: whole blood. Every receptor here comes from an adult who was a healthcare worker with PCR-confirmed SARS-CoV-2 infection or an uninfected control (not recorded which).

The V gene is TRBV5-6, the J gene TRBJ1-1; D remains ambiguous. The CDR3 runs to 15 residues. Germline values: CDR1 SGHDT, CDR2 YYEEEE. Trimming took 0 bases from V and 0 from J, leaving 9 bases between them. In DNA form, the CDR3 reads TGTGCCAGCAGCTTGGAGATCGACTTGAACACTGAAGCTTTCTTT. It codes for CASSLEIDLNTEAFF.

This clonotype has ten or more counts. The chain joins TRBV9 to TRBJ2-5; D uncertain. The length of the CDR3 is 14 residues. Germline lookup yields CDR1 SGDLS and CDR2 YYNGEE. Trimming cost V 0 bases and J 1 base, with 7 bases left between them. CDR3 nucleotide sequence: TGTGCCAGCAGCGTAGGCGCTATCCAAGAGACCCAGTACTTC. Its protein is CASSVGAIQETQYF.

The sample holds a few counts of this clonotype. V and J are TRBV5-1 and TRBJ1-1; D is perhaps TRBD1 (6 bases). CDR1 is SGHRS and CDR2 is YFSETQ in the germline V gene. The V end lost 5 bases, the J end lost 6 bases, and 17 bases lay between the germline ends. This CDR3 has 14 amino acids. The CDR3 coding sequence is TGCGCCAGCAGGAGGGGGGCAGACTCTCCTGAAGCTTTCTTT. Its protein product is CASRRGADSPEAFF.

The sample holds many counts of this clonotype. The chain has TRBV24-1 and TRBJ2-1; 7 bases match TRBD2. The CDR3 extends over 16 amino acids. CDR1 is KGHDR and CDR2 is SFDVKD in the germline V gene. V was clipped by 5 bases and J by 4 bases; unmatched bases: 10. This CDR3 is CATSGAGEGLYNEQFF. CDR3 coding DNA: TGTGCCACCAGTGGCGCGGGAGAGGGGTTGTACAATGAGCAGTTCTTC.

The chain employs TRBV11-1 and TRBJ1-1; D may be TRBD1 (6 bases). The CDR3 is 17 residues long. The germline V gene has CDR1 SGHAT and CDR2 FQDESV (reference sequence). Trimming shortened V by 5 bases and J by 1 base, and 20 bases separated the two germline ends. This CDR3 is CASSPRIQGTRNTEAFF. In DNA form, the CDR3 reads TGTGCCAGCAGCCCCCGAATTCAGGGGACCCGGAACACTGAAGCTTTCTTT.

The CDR3 region is CASSQRRISGANVLTF. The CDR3 region has the DNA TGTGCCAGCAGCCAGAGACGGATTTCTGGGGCCAACGTCCTGACTTTC. V gene TRBV3-1 combines with J gene TRBJ2-6; D is undetermined. Per germline, CDR1 LGHDT and CDR2 YNNKEL (reference sequence). Trimming took off 3 bases at V and 1 base at J, with 10 bases between the two ends. The CDR3 is made up of 16 amino acids.

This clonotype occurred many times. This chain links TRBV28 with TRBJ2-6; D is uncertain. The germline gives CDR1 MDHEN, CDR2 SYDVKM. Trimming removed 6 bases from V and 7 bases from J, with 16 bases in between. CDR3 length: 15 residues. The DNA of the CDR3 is TGTGCCAGCAGACACAATTTTCAAGTTGCCAACGTCCTGACTTTC. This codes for CASRHNFQVANVLTF.

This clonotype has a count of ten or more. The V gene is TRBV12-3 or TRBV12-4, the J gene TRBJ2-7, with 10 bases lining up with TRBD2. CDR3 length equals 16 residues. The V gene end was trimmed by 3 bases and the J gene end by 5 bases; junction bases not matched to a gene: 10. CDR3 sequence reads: CASSLGKAGGQDEQYF. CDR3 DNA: TGTGCCAGCAGTTTGGGGAAAGCGGGAGGGCAGGACGAGCAGTACTTC.

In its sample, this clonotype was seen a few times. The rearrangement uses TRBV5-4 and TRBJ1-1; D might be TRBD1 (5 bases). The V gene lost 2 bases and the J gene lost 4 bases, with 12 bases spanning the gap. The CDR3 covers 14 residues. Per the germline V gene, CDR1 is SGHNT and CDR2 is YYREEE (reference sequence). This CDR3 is CASSFDFQGTEAFF. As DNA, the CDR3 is TGTGCCAGCAGCTTCGACTTTCAGGGCACTGAAGCTTTCTTT. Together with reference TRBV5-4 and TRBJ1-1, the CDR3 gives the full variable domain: ETGVTQSPTHLIKTRGQQVTLRCSSQSGHNTVSWYQQALGQGPQFIFQYYREEENGRGNFPPRFSGLQFPNYSSELNVNALELDDSALYLCASSFDFQGTEAFFGQGTRLTVV.